This T cell receptor (beta chain) was documented in a study of T cells in Graves' hyperthyroidism and ophthalmopathy. Findings of the study overall: The blood repertoire included most of the expanded thyroid clonotypes above 0.001. By a 13 V-J model, ophthalmopathy was set apart from stable hyperthyroidism.

This clonotype has ten or more counts. Its antigen is undetermined. Germline assignment: CDR1 MNHNS and CDR2 SASEGT. The V end lost 6 bases, the J end lost 3 bases, and 15 bases lay between the germline ends. There are 14 residues in the CDR3. Regions amplified from RNA transcripts were the TCR beta CDR3 regions. The TCR CDR3 was amplified in a first-round RT-PCR using the HTBI primer set. TCRdb passed the multiplex PCR reads through MiXCR, listing each CDR3 protein once. This table holds hundreds of thousands of distinct CDR3 sequences, 14% to 15% found once. Pregnant or lactating patients were excluded, as were those with uncontrolled infection or other autoimmune disease. Each diagnosis drew on symptoms, thyroxine, TRAb, thyroid ultrasound and orbital computed tomography findings.

The TCR sequence derives from a woman in her 40s with Graves' ophthalmopathy. The chain links TRBV6-1 to TRBJ2-7; perhaps D is TRBD1 or TRBD2 (5 bases each). What was sequenced was blood. CDR3 sequence reads: CASRVPGPLYEQYF. In DNA, the CDR3 is TGTGCCAGCAGGGTCCCGGGACCCCTCTACGAGCAGTACTTC.